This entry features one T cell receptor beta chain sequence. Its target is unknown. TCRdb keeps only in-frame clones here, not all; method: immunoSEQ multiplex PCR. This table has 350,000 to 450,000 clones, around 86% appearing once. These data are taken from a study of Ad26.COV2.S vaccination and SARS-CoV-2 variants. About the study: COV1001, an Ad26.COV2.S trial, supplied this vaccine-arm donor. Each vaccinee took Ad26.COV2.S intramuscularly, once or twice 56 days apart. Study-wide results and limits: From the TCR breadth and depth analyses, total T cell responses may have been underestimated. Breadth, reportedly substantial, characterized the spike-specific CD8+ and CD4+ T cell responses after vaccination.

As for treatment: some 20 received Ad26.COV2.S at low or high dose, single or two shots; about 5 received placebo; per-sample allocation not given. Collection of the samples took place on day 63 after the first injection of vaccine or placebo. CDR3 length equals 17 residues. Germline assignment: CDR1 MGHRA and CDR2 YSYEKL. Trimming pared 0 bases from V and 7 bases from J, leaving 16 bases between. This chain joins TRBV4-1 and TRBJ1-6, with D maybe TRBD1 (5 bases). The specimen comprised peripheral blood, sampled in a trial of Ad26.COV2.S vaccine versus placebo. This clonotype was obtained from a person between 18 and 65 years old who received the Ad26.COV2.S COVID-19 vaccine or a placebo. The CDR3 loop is CASSQDGTPYRNSPLHF. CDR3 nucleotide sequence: TGCGCCAGCAGCCAAGATGGGACGCCCTATAGGAATTCACCCCTCCACTTT.